The 18 T cell receptor beta chains below were found in one sample sequenced in a study of shared T cell receptors in the human thymus listed by TCRdb under 2021. The library was generated by the immunoSEQ multiplex PCR assay. TCRdb re-hosts the immuneACCESS table, in-frame sequences only. Its copies lack some clones; in the studies checked, an unresolved V gene accounts for under half of them, and the cause for the rest is not known. In all, the sample holds some 700,000 clones, and approximately 85% of those were seen once. Jointly, the top ten make up approximately 0.01% of the sample. These data were also filed under a second study, of human thymus T cells.

Sequences were obtained from thymocytes. The receptors shown here come from a girl in the first two years of life with a congenital heart defect. Donor details come from another sample of the same person, matched by shared clones.

The sample holds a few counts of this clone. This sequence joins TRBV4-1 and TRBJ2-7; 11 bases fit TRBD2. CDR3 size: 19 residues. CDR1 and CDR2 (germline): MGHRA, YSYEKL. Trimming at V came to 0 bases and at J to 1 base, leaving 11 bases not matched to a gene. The CDR3, as DNA: TGCGCCAGCAGCCAAGATGTGGCTAGCGGGGGGATTAGATCCTACGAGCAGTACTTC. Translated, it gives CASSQDVASGGIRSYEQYF.

Only one count was recorded for this clone. The CDR3 here is CASSQDRPGGAPYSGANVLTF. CDR3 bases: TGCGCCAGCAGCCAAGACCGTCCCGGTGGGGCCCCCTACTCTGGGGCCAACGTCCTGACTTTC. The chain recombines TRBV4-1 with TRBJ2-6, with D tentatively TRBD1 (5 bases). The CDR3 is made up of 21 amino acids. The V end was cut by 0 bases, the J end by 0 bases, with 21 bases between. Germline lookup yields CDR1 MGHRA and CDR2 YSYEKL.

There are a few counts of this clone. The V and J genes are TRBV4-1 and TRBJ1-2, with a weak D call TRBD1 (5 bases). The CDR3 sequence is 19 residues long. The germline CDR1 and CDR2 sequences are MGHRA and YSYEKL. Trimming took off 0 bases at V and 6 bases at J, with 26 bases between the two ends. The CDR3 region has the DNA TGCGCCAGCAGCCAAGACCCGTCAGGGTTTATTTTACCTGTCAATGGCTACACCTTC. Protein sequence: CASSQDPSGFILPVNGYTF.

The V gene is TRBV28, the J gene TRBJ2-7, with 7 bases that match TRBD1. Germline assignment: CDR1 MDHEN and CDR2 SYDVKM. The CDR3 runs to 15 residues. J was trimmed by 1 base and V by 5 bases; bases with no gene match: 8. CDR3 protein: CASSPLDRISYEQYF. In DNA, the CDR3 is TGTGCCAGCAGTCCCCTGGACAGGATTTCCTACGAGCAGTACTTC.

Notes on this clone: The junction does not match germline at one end; this may be a read error. This chain connects TRBV20-1 to TRBJ1-6, with 10 bases that match TRBD1. Germline V gene sequence: CDR1 DFQATT, CDR2 SNEGSKA (reference sequence). The CDR3 has 11 amino acids. CDR3 in amino acids: CSATKGQGCLF. The CDR3 DNA sequence: TGCAGTGCTACCAAGGGACAGGGGTGCCTATTT.

V is TRBV12-2 and J is TRBJ1-2. TRBV12-2 is an annotated pseudogene. This CDR3 has 14 amino acids. CDR3 residues: CASRLVPGGYGYTF. For the CDR3, the DNA is TGTGCAAGTCGCTTAGTCCCGGGGGGCTATGGCTACACCTTC.

The chain uses TRBV6-6 and TRBJ2-1; 9 bases line up with TRBD1. Germline assignment: CDR1 MNHNY and CDR2 SVGAGI (reference sequence). J gave up 9 bases and V 2 bases, and 8 bases lay outside the gene matches. The CDR3 loop spans 15 amino acids. The CDR3 bases are TGTGCCAGCAGTTACATACAGGGGGCGCGGGGTGAGCAGTTCTTC. It translates to CASSYIQGARGEQFF.

This rearrangement joins TRBV7-6 to TRBJ2-7; 8 bases fit TRBD1. The CDR3 consists of 14 residues. Germline values: CDR1 SGHVS, CDR2 FNYEAQ. V lost 3 bases, J lost 7 bases, and 8 bases stayed unmatched. The CDR3 loop is CASSLSGQGSEQYF. The CDR3 DNA follows: TGTGCCAGCAGCTTGAGTGGACAGGGAAGTGAGCAGTACTTC.

The chain carries TRBV6-5 and TRBJ2-7; 7 nucleotides align to TRBD1. V shed 5 bases, J shed 5 bases, and the junction held 9 bases outside the gene matches. CDR1 is MNHEY, CDR2 SVGAGI, per germline. The CDR3 extends over 14 amino acids. The DNA for the CDR3 is TGTGCCAGCAGTGATGAACAGGGGCGGAACGAGCAGTACTTC. This gives the protein CASSDEQGRNEQYF.

The J gene is TRBJ2-1, the V gene TRBV4-3; 7 positions match TRBD1. CDR3 length: 19 residues. V shed 1 base, J shed 5 bases, and the junction held 17 bases outside the gene matches. The germline CDR1 and CDR2 sequences are LGHNA and YSLEER. This chain's CDR3 is CASSQGVPGTIQGDNEQFF. The DNA for the CDR3 is TGCGCCAGCAGCCAAGGGGTTCCAGGGACAATCCAGGGGGACAATGAGCAGTTCTTC.

The genes are TRBV5-6 and TRBJ1-2, with D hard to call. The CDR3 is 13 amino acids. The V gene lost 2 bases and the J gene lost 3 bases, with 8 bases spanning the gap. The V gene's germline CDR1 is SGHDT and CDR2 YYEEEE. In DNA form, the CDR3 reads TGTGCCAGCAGCTTATCCGCGGACTATGGCTACACCTTC. Protein product: CASSLSADYGYTF.

The V and J genes are TRBV7-9 and TRBJ2-7, with D possibly matching TRBD1 (6 bases). There are 14 residues in the CDR3. The V end lost 0 bases, the J end lost 3 bases, and 9 bases lay between the germline ends. CDR1 is SEHNR and CDR2 is FQNEAQ in the germline V gene (reference sequence). The DNA for the CDR3 is TGTGCCAGCAGCTTAGCCCAGGGGCGCTACGAGCAGTACTTC. It codes for CASSLAQGRYEQYF.

The chain has TRBV4-1 and TRBJ2-2; 9 nucleotides line up with TRBD2. The CDR3 loop spans 19 amino acids. Germline assignment: CDR1 MGHRA and CDR2 YSYEKL. With 0 bases clipped from V and 0 bases from J, the junction kept 8 bases outside the gene matches. The CDR3 reads CASSQDLGSGGPNTGELFF. The DNA of the CDR3 is TGCGCCAGCAGCCAAGATTTGGGTAGCGGGGGTCCGAACACCGGGGAGCTGTTTTTT.

This sequence joins TRBV6-1 and TRBJ1-4; maybe TRBD1 (5 bases). V lost 3 bases and J 4 bases, leaving 18 bases between the germline ends. The CDR3 is 17 amino acids. The germline gives CDR1 MNHNS, CDR2 SASEGT. CDR3: CASSDEGRGTVNEKLFF. In nucleotides, the CDR3 is TGTGCCAGCAGTGATGAGGGGAGGGGTACGGTTAATGAAAAACTGTTTTTT.

The CDR3 DNA reads as TGTGCCAGCAGTTACCGGACAGTTTCTTTTGGCTACACCTTC. It specifies CASSYRTVSFGYTF. The rearrangement joins TRBV6-5 to TRBJ1-2, with D perhaps matching TRBD1 (6 bases). Per the germline V gene, CDR1 is MNHEY and CDR2 is SVGAGI. V lost 2 bases and J 7 bases, leaving 14 bases between the germline ends. This CDR3 region has 14 residues.

The gene calls are TRBV5-1 and TRBJ2-7; the D is unclear. Germline V gene sequence: CDR1 SGHRS, CDR2 YFSETQ. The V gene lost 4 bases and the J gene lost 0 bases, with 23 bases spanning the gap. The CDR3 is made up of 18 amino acids. CDR3 in DNA: TGCGCCAGCAGCCCGATGCCCCCCTTAGACATCGACTCCTACGAGCAGTACTTC. This gives the protein CASSPMPPLDIDSYEQYF.

The gene calls are TRBV28 and TRBJ2-5; 7 bases line up with TRBD2. The V gene end was trimmed by 5 bases and the J gene end by 4 bases; junction bases not matched to a gene: 7. The CDR3 runs 14 residues. Germline V lookup: CDR1 MDHEN, CDR2 SYDVKM. CDR3 nucleotides: TGTGCCAGCAGTGCACCGGGGGGAGGAGAGACCCAGTACTTC. Translating it yields CASSAPGGGETQYF. Filled out from reference TRBV28 and TRBJ2-5, the complete variable domain reads DVKVTQSSRYLVKRTGEKVFLECVQDMDHENMFWYRQDPGLGLRLIYFSYDVKMKEKGDIPEGYSVSREKKERFSLILESASTNQTSMYLCASSAPGGGETQYFGPGTRLLVL.

This sequence joins TRBV19 and TRBJ1-4; unclear D gene. The CDR3 loop spans 15 amino acids. Looked up from germline, CDR1 is LNHDA and CDR2 is SQIVND (reference sequence). V dropped 0 bases and J dropped 4 bases, with 9 bases sitting between them. CDR3 nucleotides: TGTGCCAGTAGTATAGAATCCCGGAGTAATGAAAAACTGTTTTTT. Amino acid sequence: CASSIESRSNEKLFF.